This T cell receptor beta chain emerged from a study of PD-1 blockade in mismatch repair-deficient tumors. Assay: immunoSEQ multiplex PCR; the TCRdb copy retains only in-frame clones and omits some. The sample includes approximately 100,000 clones, about 79% of them seen just once. Germline V lookup: CDR1 SGHTA, CDR2 FQGTGA. The ends were cut back, 3 bases at V and 5 bases at J, with 8 bases in the middle. This CDR3 contains 13 residues. The clonotype originates from an adult with mismatch repair-deficient cancer. The specimen comprised peripheral blood, sampled roughly 36 weeks after starting pembrolizumab. The genes are TRBV7-3 and TRBJ2-1; D might be TRBD1 (5 bases). The CDR3 nucleotides read TGTGCCAGCAGCTTCCCAGGGAACAATGAGCAGTTCTTC. Translation: CASSFPGNNEQFF.